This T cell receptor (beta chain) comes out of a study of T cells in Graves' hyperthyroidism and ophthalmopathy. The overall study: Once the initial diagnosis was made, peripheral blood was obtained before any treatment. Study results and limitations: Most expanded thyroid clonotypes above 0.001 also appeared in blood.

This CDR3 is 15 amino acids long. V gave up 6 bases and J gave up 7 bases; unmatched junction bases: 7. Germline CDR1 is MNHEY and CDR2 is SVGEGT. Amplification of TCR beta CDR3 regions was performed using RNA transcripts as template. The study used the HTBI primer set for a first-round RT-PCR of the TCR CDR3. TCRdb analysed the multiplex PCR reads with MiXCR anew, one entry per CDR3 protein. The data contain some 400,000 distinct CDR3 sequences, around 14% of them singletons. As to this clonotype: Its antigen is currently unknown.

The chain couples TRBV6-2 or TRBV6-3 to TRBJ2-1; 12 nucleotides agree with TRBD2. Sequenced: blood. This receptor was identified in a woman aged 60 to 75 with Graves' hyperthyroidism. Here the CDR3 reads CASSASGRALNEQFF. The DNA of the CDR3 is TGTGCCAGCAGCGCTAGCGGGAGGGCTTTAAATGAGCAGTTCTTC.